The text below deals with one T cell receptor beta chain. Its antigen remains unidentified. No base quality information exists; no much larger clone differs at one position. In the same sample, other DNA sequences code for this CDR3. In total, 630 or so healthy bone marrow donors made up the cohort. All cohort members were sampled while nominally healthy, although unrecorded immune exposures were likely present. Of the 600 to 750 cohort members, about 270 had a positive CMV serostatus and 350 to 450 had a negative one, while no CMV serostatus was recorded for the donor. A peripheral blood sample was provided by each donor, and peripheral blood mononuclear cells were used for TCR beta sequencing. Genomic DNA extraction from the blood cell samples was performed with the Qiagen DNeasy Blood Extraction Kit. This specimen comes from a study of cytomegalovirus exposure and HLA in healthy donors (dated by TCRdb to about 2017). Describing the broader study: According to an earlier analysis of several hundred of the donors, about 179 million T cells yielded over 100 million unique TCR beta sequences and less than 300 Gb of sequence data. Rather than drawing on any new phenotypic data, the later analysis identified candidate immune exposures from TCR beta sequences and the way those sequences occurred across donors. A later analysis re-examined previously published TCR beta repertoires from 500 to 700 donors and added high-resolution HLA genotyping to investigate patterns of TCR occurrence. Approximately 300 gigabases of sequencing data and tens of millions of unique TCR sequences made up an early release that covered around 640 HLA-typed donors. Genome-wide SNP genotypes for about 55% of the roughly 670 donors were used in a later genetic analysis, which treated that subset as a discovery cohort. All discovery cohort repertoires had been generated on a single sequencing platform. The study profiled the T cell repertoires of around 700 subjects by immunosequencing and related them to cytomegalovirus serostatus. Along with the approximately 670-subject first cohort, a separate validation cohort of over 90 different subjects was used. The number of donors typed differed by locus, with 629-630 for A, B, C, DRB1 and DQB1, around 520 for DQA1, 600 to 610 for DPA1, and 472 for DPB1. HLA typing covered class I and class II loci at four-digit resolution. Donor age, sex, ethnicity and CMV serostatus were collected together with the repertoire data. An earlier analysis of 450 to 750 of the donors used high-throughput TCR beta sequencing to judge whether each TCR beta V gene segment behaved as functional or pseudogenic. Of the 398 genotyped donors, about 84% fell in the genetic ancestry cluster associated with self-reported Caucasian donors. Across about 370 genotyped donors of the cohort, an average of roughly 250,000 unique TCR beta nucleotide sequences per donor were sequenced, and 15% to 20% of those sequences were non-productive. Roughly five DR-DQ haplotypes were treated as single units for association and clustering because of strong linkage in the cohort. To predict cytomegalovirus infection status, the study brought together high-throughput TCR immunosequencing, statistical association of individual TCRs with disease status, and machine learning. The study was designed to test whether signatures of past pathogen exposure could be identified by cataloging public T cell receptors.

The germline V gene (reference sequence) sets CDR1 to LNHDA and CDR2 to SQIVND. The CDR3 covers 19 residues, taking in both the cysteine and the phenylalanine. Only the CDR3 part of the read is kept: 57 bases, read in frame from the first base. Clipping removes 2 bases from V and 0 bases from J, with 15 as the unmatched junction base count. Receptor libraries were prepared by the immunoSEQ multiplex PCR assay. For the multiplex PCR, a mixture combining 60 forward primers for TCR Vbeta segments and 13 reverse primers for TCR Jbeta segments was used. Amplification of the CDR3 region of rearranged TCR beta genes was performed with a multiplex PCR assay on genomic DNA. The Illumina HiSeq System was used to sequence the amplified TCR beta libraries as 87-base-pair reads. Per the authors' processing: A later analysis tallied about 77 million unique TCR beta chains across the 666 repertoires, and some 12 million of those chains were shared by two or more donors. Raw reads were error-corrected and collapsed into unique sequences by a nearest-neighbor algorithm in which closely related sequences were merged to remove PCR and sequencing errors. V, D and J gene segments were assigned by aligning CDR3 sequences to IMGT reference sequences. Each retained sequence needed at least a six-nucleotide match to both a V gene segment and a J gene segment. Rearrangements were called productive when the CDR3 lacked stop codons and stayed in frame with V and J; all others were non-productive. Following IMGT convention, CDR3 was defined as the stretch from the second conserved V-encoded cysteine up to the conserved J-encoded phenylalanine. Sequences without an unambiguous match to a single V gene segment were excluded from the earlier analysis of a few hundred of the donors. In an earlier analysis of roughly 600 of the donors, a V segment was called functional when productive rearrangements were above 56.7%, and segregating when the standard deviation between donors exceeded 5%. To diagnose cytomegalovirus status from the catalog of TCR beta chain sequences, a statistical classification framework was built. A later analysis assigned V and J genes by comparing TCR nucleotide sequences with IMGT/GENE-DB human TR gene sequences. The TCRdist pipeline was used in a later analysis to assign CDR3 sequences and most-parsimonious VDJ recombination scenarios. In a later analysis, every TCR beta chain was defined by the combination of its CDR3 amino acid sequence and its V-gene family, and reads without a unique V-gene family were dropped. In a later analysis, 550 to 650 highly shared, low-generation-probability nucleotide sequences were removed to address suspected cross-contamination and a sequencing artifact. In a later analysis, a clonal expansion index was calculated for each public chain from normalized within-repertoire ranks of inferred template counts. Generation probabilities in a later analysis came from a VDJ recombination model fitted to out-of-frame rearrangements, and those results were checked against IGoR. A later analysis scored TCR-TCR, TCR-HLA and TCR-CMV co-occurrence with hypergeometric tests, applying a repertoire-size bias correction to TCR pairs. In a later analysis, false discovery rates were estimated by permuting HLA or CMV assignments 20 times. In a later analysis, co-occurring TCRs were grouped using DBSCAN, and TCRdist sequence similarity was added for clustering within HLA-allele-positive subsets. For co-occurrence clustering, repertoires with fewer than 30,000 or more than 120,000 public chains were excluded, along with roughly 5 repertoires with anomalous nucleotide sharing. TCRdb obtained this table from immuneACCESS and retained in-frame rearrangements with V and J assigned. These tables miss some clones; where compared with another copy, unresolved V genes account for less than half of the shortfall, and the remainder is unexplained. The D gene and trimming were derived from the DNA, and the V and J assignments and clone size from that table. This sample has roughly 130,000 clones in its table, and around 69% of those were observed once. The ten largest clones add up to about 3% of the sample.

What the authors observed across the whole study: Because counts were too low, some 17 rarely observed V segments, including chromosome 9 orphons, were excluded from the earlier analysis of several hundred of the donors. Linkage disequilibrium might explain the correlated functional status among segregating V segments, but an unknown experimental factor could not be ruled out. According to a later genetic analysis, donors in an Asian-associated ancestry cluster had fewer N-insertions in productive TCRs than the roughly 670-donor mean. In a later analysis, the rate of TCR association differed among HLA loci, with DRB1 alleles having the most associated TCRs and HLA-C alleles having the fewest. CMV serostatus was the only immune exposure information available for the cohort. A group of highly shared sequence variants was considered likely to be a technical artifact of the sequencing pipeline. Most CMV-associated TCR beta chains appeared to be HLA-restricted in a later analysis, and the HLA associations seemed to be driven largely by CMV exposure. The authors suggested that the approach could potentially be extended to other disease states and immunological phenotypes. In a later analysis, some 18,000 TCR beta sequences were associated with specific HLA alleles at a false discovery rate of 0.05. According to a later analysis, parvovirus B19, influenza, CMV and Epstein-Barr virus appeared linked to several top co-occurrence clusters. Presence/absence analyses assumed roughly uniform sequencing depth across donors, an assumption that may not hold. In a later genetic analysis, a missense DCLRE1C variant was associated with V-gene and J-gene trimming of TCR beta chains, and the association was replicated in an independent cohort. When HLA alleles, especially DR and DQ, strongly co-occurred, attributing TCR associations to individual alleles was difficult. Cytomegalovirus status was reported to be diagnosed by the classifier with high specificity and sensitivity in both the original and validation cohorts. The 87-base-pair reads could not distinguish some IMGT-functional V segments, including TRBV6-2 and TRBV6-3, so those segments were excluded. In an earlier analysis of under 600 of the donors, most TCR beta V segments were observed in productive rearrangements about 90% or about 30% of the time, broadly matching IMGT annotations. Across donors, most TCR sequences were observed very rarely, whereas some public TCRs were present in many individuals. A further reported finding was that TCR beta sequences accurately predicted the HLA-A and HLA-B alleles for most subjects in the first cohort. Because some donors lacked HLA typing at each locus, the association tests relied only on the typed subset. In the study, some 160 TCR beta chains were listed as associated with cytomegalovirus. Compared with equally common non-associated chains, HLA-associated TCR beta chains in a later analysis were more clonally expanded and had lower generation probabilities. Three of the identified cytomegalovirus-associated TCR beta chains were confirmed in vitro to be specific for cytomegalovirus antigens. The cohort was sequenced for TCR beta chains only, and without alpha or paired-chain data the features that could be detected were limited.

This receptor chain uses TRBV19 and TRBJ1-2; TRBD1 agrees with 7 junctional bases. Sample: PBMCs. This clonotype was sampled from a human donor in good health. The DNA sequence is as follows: TGTGCCAGTAGTATACCCCCGAGGGACAGTGGCCCCTCTAACTATGGCTACACCTTC. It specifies CASSIPPRDSGPSNYGYTF.